The next 13 T cell receptor beta chains were all read from a single sample in a study of T cell repertoires in cytomegalovirus infection. TCRdb redid the calling of the reads with MiXCR, one entry per CDR3 protein. The sample has approximately 7,700 distinct CDR3 sequences, roughly 53% seen once. The antigens for these receptors are not known. Sequenced: PBMCs, sequenced either directly or after in vitro stimulation (not recorded which). All receptors come from a human donor in good health (CMV status not recorded). Some clones in this sample may be carry-over from other donors' samples.

The rearrangement links TRBV6-2 or TRBV6-3 to TRBJ1-2, with 7 nucleotides matching TRBD1. The V gene end was trimmed by 6 bases and the J gene end by 6 bases; junction bases not matched to a gene: 7. CDR3 length: 13 residues. Per germline, CDR1 MNHEY and CDR2 SVGEGT. CDR3 residues: CASRSLDRDGYTF. CDR3 nucleotides: TGTGCCAGCAGATCCCTCGACAGGGATGGCTACACCTTC.

This clonotype showed up just a few times. The chain uses TRBV7-6 and TRBJ1-2, with 10 bases fitting TRBD1. From germline, CDR1 is SGHVS and CDR2 FNYEAQ. This CDR3 is 15 amino acids long. Unmatched junction bases numbered 7, after V lost 1 base and J lost 8 bases. The CDR3 nucleotides are TGTGCCAGCAGCTTAGAAGAGACAGGGGGCGACGGCTACACCTTC. It codes for CASSLEETGGDGYTF.

The sample holds many counts of this clonotype. The genes are TRBV2 and TRBJ2-1; D call uncertain. The CDR3 consists of 11 residues. Per the germline V gene, CDR1 is SNHLY and CDR2 is FYNNEI. Between the trimmed V and J ends, which lost 7 bases and 3 bases, there was a span of 4 bases. DNA for the CDR3: TGTGCCAGCATGTACTACAATGAGCAGTTCTTC. This encodes CASMYYNEQFF.

The chain carries TRBV7-9 and TRBJ2-3; D is possibly TRBD2 (6 bases). CDR1 is SEHNR and CDR2 is FQNEAQ in the germline V gene (reference sequence). Trimming removed 5 bases at V and 0 bases at J, with 18 bases between. The CDR3 runs 17 residues. CDR3 in amino acids: CASSPRRDEPSTDTQYF. In DNA, the CDR3 is TGTGCCAGCAGCCCGCGGAGGGATGAGCCTAGCACAGATACGCAGTATTTT.

This clonotype was seen at least ten times. J is TRBJ2-2 and V is TRBV27; 10 nucleotides line up with TRBD2. Germline V gives CDR1 MNHEY, CDR2 SMNVEV (reference sequence). This CDR3 has 17 residues. Trimming removed 3 bases from V and 7 bases from J; junction bases left unmatched: 11. This CDR3 reads CASSFEPSGRAVGELFF. The DNA for the CDR3 is TGTGCCAGCAGTTTCGAACCAAGCGGGAGGGCCGTCGGGGAGCTGTTTTTT.

This CDR3 reads CASSYNLRTPEAFF. Written as DNA, the CDR3 is TGTGCCAGCAGTTACAATTTGCGGACACCGGAAGCTTTCTTT. The J gene is TRBJ1-1, the V gene TRBV6-6; TRBD1 is a possible D gene (5 bases). The CDR3 has 14 residues. Germline loops: CDR1 MNHNY, CDR2 SVGAGI (reference sequence). Between the trimmed V and J ends, which lost 2 bases and 8 bases, there was a span of 15 bases.

On this clonotype itself: Because it lacks the conserved phenylalanine or tryptophan at the end, this CDR3 is likely a read error. The chain carries TRBV28 and TRBJ2-7; 12 positions match TRBD2. V gave up 10 bases and J gave up 5 bases; unmatched junction bases: 18. The V gene's germline CDR1 is MDHEN and CDR2 SYDVKM. This CDR3 has 17 residues. CDR3 amino acids: CATRPGQTTSGRNEQYL. The CDR3 DNA is TGTGCCACGCGCCCGGGACAAACTACTAGCGGGAGGAACGAGCAGTACTTA.

This chain joins TRBV2 and TRBJ1-5; D call uncertain. The CDR3 runs to 13 residues. With 5 bases removed from V and 7 bases from J, the gap between germline ends came to 12 bases. CDR1 is SNHLY, CDR2 FYNNEI, per germline. The CDR3 sequence is CASSLQTGQPQHF. The CDR3 nucleotides are TGTGCCAGCAGTTTACAGACTGGCCAGCCCCAGCATTTT. Drawing the rest from reference TRBV2 and TRBJ1-5, the complete variable domain is EPEVTQTPSHQVTQMGQEVILRCVPISNHLYFYWYRQILGQKVEFLVSFYNNEISEKSEIFDDQFSVERPDGSNFTLKIRSTKLEDSAMYFCASSLQTGQPQHFGDGTRLSIL.

This clonotype was counted ten times or more. This chain uses TRBV7-8 with TRBJ2-3; D is perhaps TRBD1 or TRBD2 (5 bases each). The CDR3 loop spans 24 amino acids. Per the germline V gene, CDR1 is SGHVS and CDR2 is FQNEAQ. V was clipped by 4 bases and J by 0 bases, with 38 bases between them. CDR3 coding DNA: TGTGCCAGCAGCTCCCCCCTCTATGGGGAGAGGGGTACCACTTCCGTACCAAGCACAGATACGCAGTATTTT. It translates to CASSSPLYGERGTTSVPSTDTQYF.

This clonotype was recorded at least ten times. CDR3 residues: CASSLEGTSGRWHNEQFF. DNA of the CDR3: TGTGCCAGCAGCCTAGAGGGGACTAGCGGGAGGTGGCACAATGAGCAGTTCTTC. The chain combines TRBV7-2 with TRBJ2-1, with 15 bases lining up with TRBD2. The germline gives CDR1 SGHTA, CDR2 FQGNSA. The V gene end was trimmed by 5 bases and the J gene end by 5 bases; junction bases not matched to a gene: 10. The CDR3 totals 18 residues.

About this clonotype itself: At one end the junction does not follow the germline gene, possibly because of a read error. The chain recombines TRBV6-5 with TRBJ1-5, with 8 positions matching TRBD1. The CDR3 loop spans 15 amino acids. Germline assignment: CDR1 MNHEY and CDR2 SVGAGI. CDR3 amino acids: CATGLRQGTNRPHHF. The DNA of the CDR3 is TGTGCCACAGGCCTCCGACAGGGGACCAATCGCCCCCACCATTTT.

The gene calls are TRBV7-2 and TRBJ1-6; 11 nucleotides agree with TRBD1. The V gene end was trimmed by 3 bases and the J gene end by 7 bases; junction bases not matched to a gene: 2. CDR1 and CDR2 from the germline V gene are SGHTA and FQGNSA. The CDR3 sequence is 15 residues long. This chain's CDR3 is CASSFGTGGNSPLHF. The CDR3 DNA reads as TGTGCCAGCAGCTTCGGGACAGGGGGAAATTCACCCCTCCACTTT.

As concerns this clonotype: Germline is not matched at one junction end, which may reflect a read error. CDR3 loop: CDSSPDRVNRDTF. The CDR3 coding sequence is TGTGACAGCAGCCCGGACCGGGTGAATCGCGACACCTTC. The V gene is TRBV7-2, the J gene TRBJ1-2; D is uncertain. The CDR3 runs to 13 residues. The germline gives CDR1 SGHTA, CDR2 FQGNSA.